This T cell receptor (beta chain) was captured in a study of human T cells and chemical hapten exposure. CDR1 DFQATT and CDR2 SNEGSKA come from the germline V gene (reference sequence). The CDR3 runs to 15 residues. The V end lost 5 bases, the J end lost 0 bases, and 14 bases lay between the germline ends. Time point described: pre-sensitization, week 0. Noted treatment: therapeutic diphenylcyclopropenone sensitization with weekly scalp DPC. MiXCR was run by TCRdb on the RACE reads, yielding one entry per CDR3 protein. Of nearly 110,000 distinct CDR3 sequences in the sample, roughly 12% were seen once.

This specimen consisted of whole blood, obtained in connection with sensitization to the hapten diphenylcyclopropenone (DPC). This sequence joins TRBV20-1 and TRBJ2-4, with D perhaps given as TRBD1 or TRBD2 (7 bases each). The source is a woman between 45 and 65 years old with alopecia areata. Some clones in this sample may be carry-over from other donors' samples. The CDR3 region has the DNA TGCAGTGCTGCCCCAGGGGGGGTAGCCAAAAACATTCAGTACTTC. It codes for CSAAPGGVAKNIQYF.